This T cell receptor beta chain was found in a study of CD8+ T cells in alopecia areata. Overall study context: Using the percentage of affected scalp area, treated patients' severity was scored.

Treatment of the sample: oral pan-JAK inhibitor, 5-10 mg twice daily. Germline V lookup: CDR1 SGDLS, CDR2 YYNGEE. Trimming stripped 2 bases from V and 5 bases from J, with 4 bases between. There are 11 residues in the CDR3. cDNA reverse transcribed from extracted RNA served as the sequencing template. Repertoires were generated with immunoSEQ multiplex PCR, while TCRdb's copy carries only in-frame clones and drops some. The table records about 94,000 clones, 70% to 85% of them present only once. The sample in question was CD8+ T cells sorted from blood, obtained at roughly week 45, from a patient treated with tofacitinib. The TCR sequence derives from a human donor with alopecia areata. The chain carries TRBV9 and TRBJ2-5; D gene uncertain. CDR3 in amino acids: CASSVTETQYF. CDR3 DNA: TGTGCCAGCAGCGTGACGGAGACCCAGTACTTC.